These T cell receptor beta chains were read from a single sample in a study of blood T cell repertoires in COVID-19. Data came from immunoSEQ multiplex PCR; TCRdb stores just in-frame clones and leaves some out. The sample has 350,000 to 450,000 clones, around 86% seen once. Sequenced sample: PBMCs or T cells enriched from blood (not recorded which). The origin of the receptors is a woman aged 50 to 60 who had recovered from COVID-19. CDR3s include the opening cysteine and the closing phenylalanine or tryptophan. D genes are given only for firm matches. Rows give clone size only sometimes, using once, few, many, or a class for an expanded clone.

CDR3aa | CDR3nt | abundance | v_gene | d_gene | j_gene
CASSFRDRVPYNEQFF | TGTGCCAGCAGCTTCCGGGACAGGGTTCCCTACAATGAGCAGTTCTTC | NA | TRBV11-3 | TRBD1 | TRBJ2-1
CSTDRPRAF | TGCAGCACAGACAGGCCTCGCGCCTTC | few | TRBV29-1 | NA | TRBJ1-2
CAWRKGQGATEAFF | TGTGCCTGGAGGAAGGGACAGGGGGCGACTGAAGCTTTCTTT | NA | TRBV30 | TRBD1 | TRBJ1-1
CASSYSTRNTEAFF | TGTGCCAGCAGTTACTCCACGCGGAACACTGAAGCTTTCTTT | NA | TRBV6-5 | NA | TRBJ1-1
CAPAPGLAGGRAQQCEQFF | TGTGCCCCTGCCCCGGGACTAGCGGGGGGCAGGGCCCAACAATGTGAGCAGTTCTTC | NA | TRBV19 | TRBD2 | TRBJ2-1
CASKSDRSGANVLTF | TGTGCCAGCAAATCCGACAGGTCCGGGGCCAACGTCCTGACTTTC | once | TRBV27 | NA | TRBJ2-6
CASSQDIRGSWVF | TGCGCCAGCAGCCAGGACATCCGGGGGAGTTGGGTCTTT | few | TRBV4-3 | NA | TRBJ1-1
CASSFFGGDEAFF | TGTGCCAGCAGTTTTTTTGGGGGGGATGAAGCTTTCTTT | NA | TRBV12-3/TRBV12-4 | NA | TRBJ1-1
CASSYSLGQTYGYTF | TGTGCCAGCAGTTACTCGTTGGGGCAGACTTATGGCTACACCTTC | NA | TRBV6-5 | NA | TRBJ1-2
CASSFREGVEAFF | TGCGCCAGCAGCTTCCGGGAGGGGGTCGAAGCTTTCTTT | few | TRBV5-1 | NA | TRBJ1-1
CASSPLQGRSPGIQYF | TGTGCCAGCTCACCCCTGCAGGGCCGATCGCCGGGCATTCAGTACTTC | NA | TRBV18 | NA | TRBJ2-4
CASSTYLLAGGGAETQYF | TGTGCCAGCAGTACGTACCTGCTAGCTGGCGGGGGGGCAGAGACCCAGTACTTC | NA | TRBV2 | TRBD2 | TRBJ2-5
CASSPPMDSRQYF | TGTGCCAGCTCACCACCCATGGACAGTCGACAGTACTTC | NA | TRBV18 | NA | TRBJ2-4
CASKTQNSGNTIYF | TGTGCCAGCAAAACGCAGAACTCTGGAAACACCATATATTTT | NA | TRBV7-6 | NA | TRBJ1-3
CATKLPGTGGGNTEAFF | TGTGCCACCAAACTTCCCGGGACAGGGGGCGGTAACACTGAAGCTTTCTTT | NA | TRBV28 | TRBD1 | TRBJ1-1
CASRPATGYTEAFF | TGTGCCAGTAGACCCGCAACAGGGTACACTGAAGCTTTCTTT | NA | TRBV19 | NA | TRBJ1-1
CASRTGTQVTDTQYF | TGTGCCAGCAGGACCGGGACACAAGTCACAGATACGCAGTATTTT | NA | TRBV2 | NA | TRBJ2-3
CASNPRGLSNEKLFF | TGTGCCAGTAACCCCAGGGGGCTTAGTAATGAAAAACTGTTTTTT | NA | TRBV19 | TRBD1 | TRBJ1-4
CASSAGQSNTGELFF | TGTGCCAGTAGTGCGGGACAGTCGAACACCGGGGAGCTGTTTTTT | NA | TRBV19 | NA | TRBJ2-2
CAWSVLDEQFF | TGTGCCTGGAGTGTACTAGATGAGCAGTTCTTC | NA | TRBV30 | NA | TRBJ2-1
CASSLSVGEERTEAFF | TGTGCCAGCAGTTTATCGGTGGGGGAGGAGAGAACTGAAGCTTTCTTT | NA | TRBV28 | NA | TRBJ1-1
CASSSELALEQYF | TGTGCCAGCAGCTCAGAACTAGCTTTAGAGCAGTACTTC | NA | TRBV7-9 | NA | TRBJ2-7
CASSAGGYTF | TGTGCCAGCAGCGCCGGTGGCTACACCTTC | NA | TRBV7-9 | NA | TRBJ1-2
CASSPDFGRDGYTF | TGTGCCAGCAGCCCTGATTTCGGGCGGGATGGCTACACCTTC | NA | TRBV14 | NA | TRBJ1-2
CSARKQREQYF | TGCAGTGCTAGAAAGCAGCGCGAGCAGTACTTC | NA | TRBV20-1 | NA | TRBJ2-7
CASSLWGETEAFF | TGCGCCAGCAGCTTGTGGGGCGAGACTGAAGCTTTCTTT | NA | TRBV5-1 | NA | TRBJ1-1
CASKGAVTSPLHF | TGTGCCAGCAAGGGGGCGGTTACTTCACCCCTCCACTTT | many | TRBV2 | TRBD1 | TRBJ1-6
CASSLGVVGADQPQHF | TGTGCCAGCAGCTTAGGTGTAGTGGGGGCTGATCAGCCCCAGCATTTT | NA | TRBV7-8 | NA | TRBJ1-5
CASSLGWGVPETQYF | TGTGCCAGCAGCTTAGGATGGGGGGTCCCAGAGACCCAGTACTTC | NA | TRBV7-9 | NA | TRBJ2-5
CASSLREAAYEQYF | TGTGCCAGCAGCTTGCGGGAGGCGGCCTACGAGCAGTACTTC | NA | TRBV7-8 | TRBD2 | TRBJ2-7
CSASRQGTPNEQFF | TGCAGTGCTAGTAGGCAGGGTACTCCCAATGAGCAGTTCTTC | NA | TRBV20-1 | NA | TRBJ2-1
CASSLALAHEAGGTQYF | TGTGCCAGCAGCTTAGCGCTAGCGCACGAAGCGGGAGGTACGCAGTATTTT | NA | TRBV7-2 | TRBD2 | TRBJ2-3
CASSLVRGGTYEQYF | TGCGCCAGCAGCTTGGTAAGGGGCGGGACCTACGAGCAGTACTTC | once | TRBV5-1 | NA | TRBJ2-7
CASSPTGGGMMGGYTF | TGTGCCAGCAGCCCGACAGGGGGCGGCATGATGGGTGGCTACACCTTC | once | TRBV7-2 | TRBD1 | TRBJ1-2
CASSQVFRGRAGELFF | TGTGCCAGCAGCCAAGTTTTTAGAGGGAGAGCCGGGGAGCTGTTTTTT | NA | TRBV3-1/TRBV3-2 | NA | TRBJ2-2
CASSSGQATIYGYTF | TGTGCCAGCAGCTCAGGACAGGCGACAATCTATGGCTACACCTTC | NA | TRBV7-9 | TRBD1 | TRBJ1-2
CAWGPTGSKGEAFF | TGTGCCTGGGGCCCGACAGGGTCTAAGGGTGAAGCTTTCTTT | NA | TRBV30 | TRBD1 | TRBJ1-1
CASSPGLAGPLNTGELFF | TGTGCCAGCAGCCCGGGACTAGCGGGGCCGTTGAACACCGGGGAGCTGTTTTTT | NA | TRBV11-2 | TRBD2 | TRBJ2-2
CASSQVRLAGENEQYF | TGTGCCAGCAGCCAAGTAAGGCTAGCGGGAGAAAACGAGCAGTACTTC | NA | TRBV3-1/TRBV3-2 | TRBD2 | TRBJ2-7
CAWSGQGRSYEQYF | TGTGCCTGGAGTGGTCAGGGTAGATCCTACGAGCAGTACTTC | NA | TRBV30 | NA | TRBJ2-7
CASSPPAQGYNEQFF | TGTGCCAGCTCACCACCGGCACAGGGCTACAATGAGCAGTTCTTC | NA | TRBV18 | NA | TRBJ2-1
CASSGALGQLGGANVLTF | TGTGCCAGCAGTGGAGCCCTAGGCCAACTGGGTGGGGCCAACGTCCTGACTTTC | NA | TRBV25-1 | NA | TRBJ2-6
CASSGRVTGELFF | TGTGCCAGCAGCGGCAGGGTCACCGGGGAGCTGTTTTTT | NA | TRBV9 | NA | TRBJ2-2
CASSRGLAGVEETQYF | TGTGCCAGCAGCCGGGGACTAGCGGGAGTTGAGGAGACCCAGTACTTC | NA | TRBV5-4 | TRBD2 | TRBJ2-5
CASRRGVGELFF | TGTGCCAGCCGTCGGGGGGTCGGGGAGCTGTTTTTT | NA | TRBV2 | TRBD2 | TRBJ2-2
CASSQDLSIGGADYGYTF | TGTGCCAGCAGCCAAGATTTGTCTATCGGAGGAGCAGACTATGGCTACACCTTC | NA | TRBV14 | NA | TRBJ1-2
CASSSTGFYEQYF | TGTGCCAGCAGCTCGACAGGGTTCTACGAGCAGTACTTC | NA | TRBV6-5 | TRBD1 | TRBJ2-7
CATYDLAPQETQYF | TGTGCCACCTATGACCTAGCTCCCCAAGAGACCCAGTACTTC | NA | TRBV15 | NA | TRBJ2-5
CASSRGRAREAFF | TGTGCCAGCAGTAGGGGCCGGGCCAGAGAAGCTTTCTTT | NA | TRBV12-3/TRBV12-4 | NA | TRBJ1-1
CASRKLATNEKLFF | TGTGCCAGCAGAAAACTTGCAACTAATGAAAAACTGTTTTTT | NA | TRBV6-5 | NA | TRBJ1-4
CASSSAPGQLNTEAFF | TGCGCCAGCAGCTCCGCCCCGGGACAGTTGAACACTGAAGCTTTCTTT | few | TRBV5-1 | TRBD1 | TRBJ1-1
CASSQQDRDNSPLHF | TGCGCCAGCAGCCAACAGGACAGAGACAATTCACCCCTCCACTTT | NA | TRBV4-1 | NA | TRBJ1-6
CAWQQGGTYGYTF | TGTGCCTGGCAACAGGGAGGGACCTATGGCTACACCTTC | NA | TRBV30 | NA | TRBJ1-2
CASSVGGGAGYGYTF | TGTGCCAGCAGCGTGGGTGGGGGGGCTGGCTATGGCTACACCTTC | NA | TRBV9 | NA | TRBJ1-2
CASSSGQLNSPLHF | TGTGCCAGCAGCTCAGGACAGCTAAATTCACCCCTCCACTTT | NA | TRBV5-8 | NA | TRBJ1-6
CASSSGAVYGYTF | TGTGCCAGCAGTTCAGGGGCAGTCTATGGCTACACCTTC | NA | TRBV6-5 | NA | TRBJ1-2
CAWEAAGVHYGYTF | TGTGCCTGGGAGGCAGCGGGGGTTCACTATGGCTACACCTTC | NA | TRBV30 | NA | TRBJ1-2
CASSAETGAQYF | TGTGCCAGCTCAGCGGAGACAGGGGCCCAGTACTTC | NA | TRBV18 | TRBD1 | TRBJ2-5
CAWRAQGSQETQYF | TGTGCCTGGAGAGCACAGGGTAGCCAAGAGACCCAGTACTTC | NA | TRBV30 | NA | TRBJ2-5
CASSEALPTSGNTIYF | TGTGCCAGCAGTGAAGCGCTTCCTACCTCTGGAAACACCATATATTTT | NA | TRBV6-1 | NA | TRBJ1-3